Below, 6 T cell receptor beta chains from the same sample are listed, as sequenced in a study of cytotoxic CD8 clonotypes in ibrutinib-treated CLL. Method: immunoSEQ multiplex PCR; TCRdb's copy keeps in-frame clones and lacks some. The sample records approximately 6,000 clones, under 70% being singletons. The sequencing used PBMCs, collected before ibrutinib treatment. The receptors were gathered from a human donor with chronic lymphocytic leukemia.

This clone was counted only a few times. The V and J genes are TRBV20-1 and TRBJ2-7; no reliable D call. The length of the CDR3 is 11 residues. Deletions cut 1 base from V and 3 bases from J, with 4 bases between. CDR1 is DFQATT, CDR2 SNEGSKA, per germline (reference sequence). CDR3 residues: CSARGDYEQYF. For the CDR3, the DNA is TGCAGTGCTAGAGGGGACTACGAGCAGTACTTC.

By sample fraction, this clone is large. V usage is TRBV27 and J usage is TRBJ1-5; no firm D call. The CDR3 contains 14 residues. The germline V gene encodes CDR1 MNHEY and CDR2 SMNVEV (reference sequence). The V gene lost 6 bases and the J gene lost 2 bases, with 11 bases spanning the gap. CDR3 residues: CASSPVWGNQPQHF. CDR3 coding DNA: TGTGCCAGCAGCCCAGTTTGGGGCAATCAGCCCCAGCATTTT.

The V gene is TRBV7-9, the J gene TRBJ2-3; D unresolved. The CDR3 sequence is 14 residues long. Trimming pared 6 bases from V and 4 bases from J, leaving 14 bases between. Germline CDR1 reads SEHNR; CDR2 reads FQNEAQ (reference sequence). CDR3 in amino acids: CASSSDFTSDTQYF. The CDR3, as DNA: TGTGCCAGCAGTTCCGACTTTACCTCAGATACGCAGTATTTT. The full variable domain, its missing parts supplied by reference TRBV7-9 and TRBJ2-3, is DTGVSQNPRHKITKRGQNVTFRCDPISEHNRLYWYRQTLGQGPEFLTYFQNEAQLEKSRLLSDRFSAERPKGSFSTLEIQRTEQGDSAMYLCASSSDFTSDTQYFGPGTRLTVL.

The chain employs TRBV4-3 and TRBJ1-4; no clear D gene. The V end lost 0 bases, the J end lost 4 bases, and 6 bases lay between the germline ends. There are 14 residues in the CDR3. The V gene's germline CDR1 is LGHNA and CDR2 YSLEER. DNA for the CDR3: TGCGCCAGCAGCCAAGACAGGTTTAATGAAAAACTGTTTTTT. It codes for CASSQDRFNEKLFF.

This clone has a handful of counts. The rearrangement uses TRBV7-6 and TRBJ1-6, with a weak D call TRBD1 (5 bases). V was cut by 3 bases and J by 5 bases, with 14 bases left in between. Germline V gives CDR1 SGHVS, CDR2 FNYEAQ. CDR3 length equals 16 residues. The DNA of the CDR3 is TGTGCCAGCAGCTTCCTAGGGGTAGCTGATAATTCACCCCTCCACTTT. Residues: CASSFLGVADNSPLHF. Drawing the rest from reference TRBV7-6 and TRBJ1-6, the complete variable domain is GAGVSQSPRYKVTKRGQDVALRCDPISGHVSLYWYRQALGQGPEFLTYFNYEAQQDKSGLPNDRFSAERPEGSISTLTIQRTEQRDSAMYRCASSFLGVADNSPLHFGNGTRLTVT.

This rearrangement joins TRBV29-1 to TRBJ1-2; 9 bases map to TRBD1. J lost 2 bases, V lost 4 bases, and 14 bases had no gene match. CDR1 and CDR2 from the germline V gene are SQVTM and ANQGSEA. The CDR3 length is 17 residues. CDR3 sequence: CSVGTGAGSTPNYGYTF. The DNA of the CDR3 is TGCAGCGTTGGGACAGGGGCTGGTTCGACCCCCAACTATGGCTACACCTTC. Full variable domain (missing parts from reference TRBV29-1 and TRBJ1-2): SAVISQKPSRDICQRGTSLTIQCQVDSQVTMMFWYRQQPGQSLTLIATANQGSEATYESGFVIDKFPISRPNLTFSTLTVSNMSPEDSSIYLCSVGTGAGSTPNYGYTFGSGTRLTVV.